This is a list of T cell receptor beta chains from one sample in a study of early T cells in non-severe SARS-CoV-2 infection. TCRdb redid the calling of the 5' RACE reads with MiXCR, one entry per CDR3 protein. The data hold around 50,000 distinct CDR3 sequences, with roughly 12% observed a single time. The sample consisted of whole blood. The receptors originated from an adult who was a healthcare worker with PCR-confirmed SARS-CoV-2 infection or an uninfected control (not recorded which). CDR3s include the opening cysteine and the closing phenylalanine or tryptophan. The order of the fields is J gene, clone size, V gene, D gene, CDR3 DNA, CDR3 protein. A D gene is named only where the DNA matches it firmly. Some rows mark clone size as missing; the rest say once, few, many or name a class of expanded clone.

J: TRBJ2-7
size: -
V: TRBV4-1
D: -
DNA: TGCGCCAGCAGCTCTCTGCCCCTTAGGGGCTCGAAGGGGGAGCAGTACTTC
CDR3: CASSSLPLRGSKGEQYF

J: TRBJ2-7
size: many
V: TRBV5-1
D: -
DNA: TGCGCCAGCAGCCTAGGGCGGGCCGGGGTGGACTACGAGCAGTACTTC
CDR3: CASSLGRAGVDYEQYF

J: TRBJ1-2
size: few
V: TRBV9
D: TRBD1
DNA: TGTGCCAGCAGCGTAACGGGACAGGGGACCTCTGGCTACACCTTC
CDR3: CASSVTGQGTSGYTF

J: TRBJ2-4
size: many
V: TRBV11-2
D: -
DNA: TGTGCCAGCAGCTTAGGGGGTGTTGATCCCCTTCAGTACTTC
CDR3: CASSLGGVDPLQYF

J: TRBJ1-5
size: few
V: TRBV9
D: -
DNA: TGTGCCAGCAGCGAGACAGCGTATAGCAATCAGCCCCAGCATTTT
CDR3: CASSETAYSNQPQHF

J: TRBJ1-6
size: few
V: TRBV5-6
D: -
DNA: TGTGCCAGCAGCTTGGCCGCGGTGGGTAGAAGTTCACCCCTCCACTTT
CDR3: CASSLAAVGRSSPLHF

J: TRBJ1-2
size: few
V: TRBV4-2
D: -
DNA: TGTGCCAGCAGCCAAGAAATTAGGGGACGTTATGGCTACACCTTC
CDR3: CASSQEIRGRYGYTF

J: TRBJ2-7
size: few
V: TRBV5-4
D: TRBD2
DNA: TGTGCCAGCAGCTCTGAGGCGGGAGGTTACGAGCAGTACTTC
CDR3: CASSSEAGGYEQYF

J: TRBJ2-3
size: once
V: TRBV6-5
D: TRBD1
DNA: TGTGCCAGCAGTCGCGGACAGGGAGTCTCGGATACGCAGTATTTT
CDR3: CASSRGQGVSDTQYF

J: TRBJ2-7
size: few
V: TRBV3-1
D: TRBD2
DNA: TGTGCCAGCAGCCAAGACTACCAGCGGGAGCCAATTTCCTACGAGCAGTACTTC
CDR3: CASSQDYQREPISYEQYF

J: TRBJ2-3
size: -
V: TRBV7-2
D: TRBD2
DNA: TGTGCCAGCAGCTTAGCAGGGACTAGCGGGAGGGGACGAGATACGCAGTATTTT
CDR3: CASSLAGTSGRGRDTQYF

J: TRBJ1-3
size: few
V: TRBV3-1
D: -
DNA: TGTGCCAGCAGCGAGAGACAGCCGGGGAACACCATATATTTT
CDR3: CASSERQPGNTIYF

J: TRBJ1-4
size: few
V: TRBV3-1
D: -
DNA: TGTGCCAGCAGCCTAACGAATCGAAAACTGTTTTTT
CDR3: CASSLTNRKLFF

J: TRBJ1-2
size: many
V: TRBV7-2
D: -
DNA: TGTGCCAGCAGCCCCTTGGGGTTTGACGGCTACACCTTC
CDR3: CASSPLGFDGYTF

J: TRBJ2-1
size: many
V: TRBV7-3
D: -
DNA: TGTGCCAGCAGTCCCTGGGGATCCTACAATGAGCAGTTCTTC
CDR3: CASSPWGSYNEQFF

J: TRBJ2-1
size: few
V: TRBV19
D: TRBD2
DNA: TGTGCCAGTAGTAGCGATCTAGCGGGATACAATGAGCAGTTCTTC
CDR3: CASSSDLAGYNEQFF

J: TRBJ2-1
size: few
V: TRBV20-1
D: TRBD2
DNA: TGCAGTGCTAGATCCTCTAGCGGGGGGGGCCCTGGGGAGCAGTTCTTC
CDR3: CSARSSSGGGPGEQFF

J: TRBJ2-7
size: few
V: TRBV2
D: -
DNA: TGTGCCAGCAGGCTCCGGGTTTCCTACGAGCAGTACTTC
CDR3: CASRLRVSYEQYF

J: TRBJ1-2
size: many
V: TRBV20-1
D: -
DNA: TGCAGTGCTTCTCCGGGACATCCTAACTATGGCTACACCTTC
CDR3: CSASPGHPNYGYTF

J: TRBJ1-1
size: -
V: TRBV7-3
D: -
DNA: TGTGCCAGCAAGAAGGACCCGAACACTGAAGCTTTCTTT
CDR3: CASKKDPNTEAFF

J: TRBJ1-2
size: many
V: TRBV20-1
D: -
DNA: TGCAGTGCTAGAGAAGGTGGCCAGCTCACTAACTATGGCTACACCTTC
CDR3: CSAREGGQLTNYGYTF

J: TRBJ1-5
size: many
V: TRBV11-2
D: -
DNA: TGTGCCAGCAGCTTAGATAGGGATTTGGAGCCCCAGCATTTT
CDR3: CASSLDRDLEPQHF

J: TRBJ2-7
size: many
V: TRBV28
D: TRBD1
DNA: TGTGCCAGCAGTTCTACAGGGCAGGGGGCCTCCTACGAGCAGTACTTC
CDR3: CASSSTGQGASYEQYF

J: TRBJ2-7
size: -
V: TRBV27
D: -
DNA: TGTGCCAGCAGTTTCGGACAGAACTACGAGCAGTACTTC
CDR3: CASSFGQNYEQYF

J: TRBJ1-6
size: -
V: TRBV19
D: TRBD1
DNA: TGTGCCAGTAGGGGACAGGGAGATTCACCCCTCCACTTT
CDR3: CASRGQGDSPLHF

J: TRBJ2-1
size: -
V: TRBV29-1
D: -
DNA: TGCAGCGTTGAAGAGGCCCTCCTCGGTGAGCAGTTCTTC
CDR3: CSVEEALLGEQFF

J: TRBJ1-2
size: few
V: TRBV25-1
D: -
DNA: TGTGCCAGCAGTGCTGCCCGAGCTAACTATGGCTACACCTTC
CDR3: CASSAARANYGYTF

J: TRBJ2-7
size: many
V: TRBV20-1
D: -
DNA: TGCAGTGCTAGATTGGAGGTCGCGGGACGGCAGTACTTC
CDR3: CSARLEVAGRQYF

J: TRBJ1-1
size: many
V: TRBV30
D: -
DNA: TGTGCCTGGAGTGTACAGGAAAGAATGAACACTGAAGCTTTCTTT
CDR3: CAWSVQERMNTEAFF

J: TRBJ1-1
size: many
V: TRBV7-2
D: -
DNA: TGTGCCAGCAGCTTAGAAAGTGGACTCAGGAACACTGAAGCTTTCTTT
CDR3: CASSLESGLRNTEAFF

J: TRBJ2-3
size: -
V: TRBV20-1
D: -
DNA: TGCAGTGTGGAGCGGAGCACAGATACGCAGTATTTT
CDR3: CSVERSTDTQYF

J: TRBJ2-3
size: many
V: TRBV5-6
D: -
DNA: TGTGCCAGCAGCTTGGGTAGCGGAGTCACAGATACGCAGTATTTT
CDR3: CASSLGSGVTDTQYF

J: TRBJ2-1
size: many
V: TRBV18
D: -
DNA: TGTGCCAGCTCACCCCAACACGGAAATGAGCAGTTCTTC
CDR3: CASSPQHGNEQFF

J: TRBJ2-1
size: many
V: TRBV3-1
D: TRBD1
DNA: TGTGCCAGCAGCCAAGCGGGACAGCTATACAATGAGCAGTTCTTC
CDR3: CASSQAGQLYNEQFF

J: TRBJ1-5
size: few
V: TRBV7-8
D: -
DNA: TGTGCCAGCAGCCCCTACAATCAGCCCCAGCATTTT
CDR3: CASSPYNQPQHF

J: TRBJ2-7
size: -
V: TRBV10-3
D: TRBD1
DNA: TGTGCCATCAGTGAGCGGGGACAGGGCTACGAGCAGTACTTC
CDR3: CAISERGQGYEQYF

J: TRBJ2-6
size: -
V: TRBV28
D: -
DNA: TGTGCCAGCAGTTTTGGGCTGATTCGCTCTGGGGCCAACGTCCTGACTTTC
CDR3: CASSFGLIRSGANVLTF

J: TRBJ2-6
size: many
V: TRBV27
D: -
DNA: TGTGCCAGCAGTTTTTGGGACTCTGGGGCCAACGTCCTGACTTTC
CDR3: CASSFWDSGANVLTF

J: TRBJ2-4
size: many
V: TRBV28
D: TRBD1
DNA: TGTGCCAGCAGGACCAAGGGGGCGAGAGGGTGGAACATTCAGTACTTC
CDR3: CASRTKGARGWNIQYF

J: TRBJ2-7
size: few
V: TRBV19
D: TRBD2
DNA: TGTGCCAGTAGTATAGCGGGGACTAGCGGATCCTACGAGCAGTACTTC
CDR3: CASSIAGTSGSYEQYF